This is a list of T cell receptor beta chains from one sample in a study of OX40 agonist ivuxolimab in advanced cancers. Generated by immunoSEQ multiplex PCR, the TCRdb table keeps only in-frame clones and is missing some. The sample has about 72,000 clones, 88% seen once. The sample was CD4+ or CD8+ T cells sorted from blood, taken in a trial of the OX40 agonist ivuxolimab. The receptors stem from an adult with an advanced solid tumor such as melanoma, head and neck, liver or kidney cancer. The CDR3 runs from the conserved cysteine through the conserved F or W.

v_call	j_call	cdr3_aa
TRBV5-1	TRBJ2-3	CASSLVRATNADTQYF
TRBV7-7	TRBJ2-5	CASSLASVETQYF
TRBV6-1	TRBJ1-5	CASRGQGNQPQHF
TRBV5-1	TRBJ1-3	CASSSDLQGTGNTIYF
TRBV7-9	TRBJ2-1	CASSLDTVPYNEQFF
TRBV7-8	TRBJ2-5	CASSVFATGNQETQYF
TRBV25-1	TRBJ2-7	CASSESGPGYEQYF
TRBV18	TRBJ2-7	CASSEGSGEIYEQYF
TRBV9	TRBJ2-3	CASSVAGQPTNTQYF
TRBV29-1	TRBJ2-3	CSSGVTDTQYF
TRBV7-2	TRBJ2-7	CASLPAQDRGSYEQYF
TRBV28	TRBJ2-5	CASSFFRGTVPLQETQYF
TRBV29-1	TRBJ2-3	CSVVSGTDTQYF
TRBV11-1	TRBJ2-5	CASSFGQVEGQETQYF
TRBV6-1	TRBJ2-5	CASSDGGLYQETQYF
TRBV11-2	TRBJ2-3	CASSSWGLAVSTDTQYF
TRBV5-5	TRBJ2-7	CASSLGSGVYEQYF
TRBV7-8	TRBJ2-7	CASSTRALGYEQYF
TRBV4-1	TRBJ2-2	CASSQGLGGSNTGELFF
TRBV7-7	TRBJ2-5	CAIAGLAGAETQYF
TRBV7-2	TRBJ2-7	CASSPGDYLFYEQYF
TRBV11-3	TRBJ2-7	CASSLGVLYEQYF
TRBV5-8	TRBJ2-7	CASSLGTRREQYF
TRBV10-1	TRBJ2-1	CASSPLAGGRNEQFF
TRBV18	TRBJ1-4	CASSPQGVQEKLFF
TRBV12-5	TRBJ1-5	CASGSGTALPNQPQHF
TRBV14	TRBJ1-1	CASSRRTGLNTEAFF
TRBV18	TRBJ1-1	CASSRDRGEAFF
TRBV2	TRBJ2-5	CASRGTSGGWETQYF
TRBV6-6	TRBJ1-1	CASRRVSYTEAFF
TRBV7-9	TRBJ2-3	CASSLQGLGLTDTQYF
TRBV9	TRBJ2-3	CASSVQGFYTDTQYF
TRBV6-5	TRBJ1-4	CASSYSRGVTNEKLFF
TRBV5-1	TRBJ1-1	CASRLRVETEAFF
TRBV28	TRBJ1-3	CASGGMWGNTIYF
TRBV28	TRBJ1-6	CASSVPNSPLHF
TRBV5-4	TRBJ2-1	CASSVSGGPWEQFF